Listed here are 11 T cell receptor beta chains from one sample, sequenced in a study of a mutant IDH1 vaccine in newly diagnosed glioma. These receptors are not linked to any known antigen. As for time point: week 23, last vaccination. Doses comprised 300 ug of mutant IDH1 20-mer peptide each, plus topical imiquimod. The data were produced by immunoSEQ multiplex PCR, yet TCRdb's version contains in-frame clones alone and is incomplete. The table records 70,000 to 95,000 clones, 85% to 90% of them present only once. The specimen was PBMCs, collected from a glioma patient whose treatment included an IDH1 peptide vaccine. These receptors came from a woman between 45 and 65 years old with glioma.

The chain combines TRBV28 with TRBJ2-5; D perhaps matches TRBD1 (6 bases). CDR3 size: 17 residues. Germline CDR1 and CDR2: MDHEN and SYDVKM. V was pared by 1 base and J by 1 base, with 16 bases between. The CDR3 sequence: CASSLLYQGLTQETQYF. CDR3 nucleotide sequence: TGTGCCAGCAGTTTATTATATCAGGGGCTAACCCAAGAGACCCAGTACTTC.

CDR3 coding DNA: TGTGCCATCAAAAGGGGGCGCGGGAACACTGAAGCTTTCTTT. Translation: CAIKRGRGNTEAFF. This chain joins TRBV10-3 and TRBJ1-1, with 7 bases identical to TRBD1. There are 14 residues in the CDR3. Unmatched junction bases numbered 6, after V lost 7 bases and J lost 1 base. Germline lookup yields CDR1 ENHRY and CDR2 SYGVKD.

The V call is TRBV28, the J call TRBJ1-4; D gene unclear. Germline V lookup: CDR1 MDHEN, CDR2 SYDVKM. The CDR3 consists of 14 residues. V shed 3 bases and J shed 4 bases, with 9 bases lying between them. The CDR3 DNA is TGTGCCAGCAGTTTCGAGTTTTTTAATGAAAAACTGTTTTTT. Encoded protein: CASSFEFFNEKLFF.

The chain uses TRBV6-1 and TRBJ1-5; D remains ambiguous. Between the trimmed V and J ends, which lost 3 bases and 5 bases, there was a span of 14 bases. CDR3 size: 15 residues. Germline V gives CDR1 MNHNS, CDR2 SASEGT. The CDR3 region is CASSEGGLTYQPQHF. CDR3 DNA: TGTGCCAGCAGTGAGGGAGGGCTGACTTATCAGCCCCAGCATTTT.

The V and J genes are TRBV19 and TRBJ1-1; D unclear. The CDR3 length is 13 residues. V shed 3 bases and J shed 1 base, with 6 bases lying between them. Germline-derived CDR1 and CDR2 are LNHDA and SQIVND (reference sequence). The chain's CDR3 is CASSMGRNTEAFF. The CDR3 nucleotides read TGTGCCAGTAGTATGGGTAGGAACACTGAAGCTTTCTTT.

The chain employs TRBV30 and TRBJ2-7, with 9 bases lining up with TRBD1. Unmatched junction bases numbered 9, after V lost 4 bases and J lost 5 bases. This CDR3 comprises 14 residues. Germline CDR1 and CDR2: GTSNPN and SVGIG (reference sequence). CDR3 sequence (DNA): TGTGCCTGGATCCCACGGACAGGGGTTAACGAGCAGTACTTC. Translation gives CAWIPRTGVNEQYF.

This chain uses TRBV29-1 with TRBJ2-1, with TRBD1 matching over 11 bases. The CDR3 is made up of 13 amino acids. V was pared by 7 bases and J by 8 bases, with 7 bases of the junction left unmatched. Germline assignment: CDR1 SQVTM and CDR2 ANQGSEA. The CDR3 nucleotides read TGCAGCGCCCAGAGGACAGGGGGCGATGAGCAGTTCTTC. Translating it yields CSAQRTGGDEQFF.

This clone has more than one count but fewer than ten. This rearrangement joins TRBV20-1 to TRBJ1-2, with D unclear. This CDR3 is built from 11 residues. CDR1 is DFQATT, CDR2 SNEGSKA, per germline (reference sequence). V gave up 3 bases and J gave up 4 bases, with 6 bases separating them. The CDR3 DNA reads TGCAGTGCTAGCATTTCCTATGGCTACACCTTC. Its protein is CSASISYGYTF.

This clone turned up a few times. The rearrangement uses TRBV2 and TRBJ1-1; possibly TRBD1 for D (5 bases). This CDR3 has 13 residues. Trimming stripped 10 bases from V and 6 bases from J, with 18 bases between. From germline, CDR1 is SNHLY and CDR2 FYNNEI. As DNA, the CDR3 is TGTGCCACCGCACGGGGGGTGGTCGCTGAAGCTTTCTTT. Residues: CATARGVVAEAFF.

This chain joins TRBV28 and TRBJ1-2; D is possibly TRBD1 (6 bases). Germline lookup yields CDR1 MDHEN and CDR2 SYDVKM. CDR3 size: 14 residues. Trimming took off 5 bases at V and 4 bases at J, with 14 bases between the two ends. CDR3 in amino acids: CASSAGQRLYGYTF. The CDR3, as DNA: TGTGCCAGCAGTGCCGGACAGCGCCTCTATGGCTACACCTTC.

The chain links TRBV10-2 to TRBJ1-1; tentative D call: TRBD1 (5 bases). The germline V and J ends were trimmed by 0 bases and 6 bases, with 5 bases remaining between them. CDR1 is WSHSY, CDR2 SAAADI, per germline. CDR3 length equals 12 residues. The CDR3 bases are TGCGCCAGCAGTGAGTCGGGGGCTGAAGCTTTCTTT. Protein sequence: CASSESGAEAFF.